Below are 28 T cell receptor beta chains sequenced from a single sample in a study of blood T cell repertoires in COVID-19. TCRdb's copy holds only in-frame clones and misses some; the assay was immunoSEQ multiplex PCR. The top ten clones hold 6.5% to 10% of a sample with some 100,000 clones, 75% to 85% of them seen once. The source material was peripheral blood. These receptors were taken from a woman at least 80 years old with active or convalescent COVID-19.

This rearrangement joins TRBV18 to TRBJ2-1; 9 bases agree with TRBD2. The CDR3 spans 17 residues. V lost 2 bases and J lost 2; bases outside the gene matches: 7. Germline V gene data show CDR1 as KGHSH and CDR2 as LQKENI. CDR3 DNA: TGTGCCAGCTCACCAGTGGCGGCGGGAGGGACCTACAATGAGCAGTTCTTC. It translates to CASSPVAAGGTYNEQFF.

The count of this clone is one. This sequence joins TRBV4-1 and TRBJ2-5; D gene unclear. V was cut by 0 bases and J by 4 bases, with 6 bases left in between. The CDR3 is 13 amino acids. Germline V CDR1 and CDR2: MGHRA, YSYEKL. The CDR3 protein is CASSQDFRETQYF. CDR3 DNA sequence: TGCGCCAGCAGCCAAGATTTTAGAGAGACCCAGTACTTC.

The gene calls are TRBV24-1 and TRBJ2-3; D is possibly TRBD1 (6 bases). The CDR3 sequence is 17 residues long. Germline loops: CDR1 KGHDR, CDR2 SFDVKD. With 3 bases removed from V and 1 base from J, the gap between germline ends came to 16 bases. The DNA for the CDR3 is TGTGCCACCAGTGATATAGGCAGGGGAGTTCGCACAGATACGCAGTATTTT. This gives the protein CATSDIGRGVRTDTQYF.

This chain links TRBV4-2 with TRBJ2-3; tentatively, D is TRBD1 (6 bases). Per germline, CDR1 LGHNA and CDR2 YNFKEQ. Trimming pared 1 base from V and 3 bases from J, leaving 14 bases between. CDR3 size: 16 residues. As DNA, the CDR3 is TGTGCCAGCAGCCAAGTGGAAGGGGGTCTGACAGATACGCAGTATTTT. This gives the protein CASSQVEGGLTDTQYF.

The V and J genes are TRBV6-2 or TRBV6-3 and TRBJ2-7; possibly TRBD2 for D (7 bases). The CDR3 is 16 residues long. Germline CDR1 is MNHEY and CDR2 is SVGEGT. V lost 2 bases to trimming and J lost 8 bases, with 22 bases between them. The CDR3 bases are TGTGCCAGCAGTTACCCCCGGGGGGCCGGAAAAACTCAGCAGTACTTC. Translated, it gives CASSYPRGAGKTQQYF.

The chain has TRBV9 and TRBJ1-4; TRBD1 matches 8 bases. The CDR3 is made up of 14 amino acids. CDR1 and CDR2 from the germline V gene are SGDLS and YYNGEE. After removal of 3 bases from V and 7 bases from J, the junction contained 5 bases not matched to a gene. The CDR3 sequence is CASSDDRGGEKLFF. The DNA of the CDR3 is TGTGCCAGCAGCGATGACAGGGGTGGTGAAAAACTGTTTTTT.

This chain links TRBV5-1 with TRBJ2-7; a possible D gene is TRBD1 (6 bases). Germline V gene data show CDR1 as SGHRS and CDR2 as YFSETQ. The ends were cut back, 2 bases at V and 3 bases at J, with 12 bases in the middle. This CDR3 comprises 14 residues. The CDR3 spells CASSFGGQDYEQYF. DNA for the CDR3: TGCGCCAGCAGCTTTGGGGGCCAAGACTACGAGCAGTACTTC.

V gene TRBV2 combines with J gene TRBJ1-1; maybe TRBD1 (6 bases). V dropped 6 bases and J dropped 5 bases, with 10 bases sitting between them. Germline loops: CDR1 SNHLY, CDR2 FYNNEI. This CDR3 is 12 amino acids long. The CDR3: CASRDDRTEAFF. The CDR3 DNA reads as TGTGCCAGCAGGGATGACAGGACTGAAGCTTTCTTT.

The chain combines TRBV5-8 with TRBJ1-2; 10 positions agree with TRBD1. Trimming removed 6 bases from V and 5 bases from J; junction bases left unmatched: 7. The germline gives CDR1 SGHTS, CDR2 YDEGEE. The CDR3 contains 14 residues. The CDR3 DNA is TGTGCCAGCATCCCTCGGACAGGGGGTTATGGCTACACCTTC. Translated: CASIPRTGGYGYTF.

In its sample, this clone was seen a few times. This rearrangement joins TRBV2 to TRBJ2-1; D perhaps matches TRBD2 (6 bases). The germline V and J ends were trimmed by 1 base and 10 bases, with 11 bases remaining between them. Germline assignment: CDR1 SNHLY and CDR2 FYNNEI. The CDR3 loop spans 13 amino acids. CDR3 sequence: CASSEEVREEQFF. The DNA for the CDR3 is TGTGCCAGCAGTGAAGAGGTACGGGAGGAGCAGTTCTTC.

This chain joins TRBV28 and TRBJ2-5; 10 bases match TRBD1. CDR1 MDHEN and CDR2 SYDVKM come from the germline V gene. V shed 3 bases, J shed 5 bases, and the junction held 9 bases outside the gene matches. There are 16 residues in the CDR3. The CDR3 nucleotides are TGTGCCAGCAGTTTGCGGAAGACAGGGGGCCAGGAGACCCAGTACTTC. Its translation is CASSLRKTGGQETQYF.

This clone appeared a few times. This chain links TRBV5-3 with TRBJ1-6; D gene uncertain. TRBV5-3 is marked as an open reading frame, function uncertain. The CDR3 covers 12 residues. V was cut by 4 bases and J by 9 bases, with 8 bases left in between. The CDR3 DNA reads as TGTGCCAGAAGCCGAGGGTGTTCACCCCTCCACTTT. Its protein is CARSRGCSPLHF.

This clone was found a few times. The chain couples TRBV28 to TRBJ1-2, with 7 bases that match TRBD1. With V trimmed by 4 bases and J by 4 bases, 3 bases remained unmatched. The CDR3 extends over 13 amino acids. The germline gives CDR1 MDHEN, CDR2 SYDVKM. The CDR3 sequence is CASSSGQIYGYTF. In DNA form, the CDR3 reads TGTGCCAGCAGTTCGGGACAGATCTATGGCTACACCTTC.

In its sample, this clone was seen a few times. This chain links TRBV9 with TRBJ2-1, with TRBD2 identical over 8 bases. The J segment lost 4 bases and the V segment lost 0 bases, leaving 9 bases of the junction unmatched. The germline V gene has CDR1 SGDLS and CDR2 YYNGEE. The CDR3 runs 17 residues. The CDR3 coding sequence is TGTGCCAGCAGCGTAGCCGGTTTACCTAGCGGGTACAATGAGCAGTTCTTC. This codes for CASSVAGLPSGYNEQFF.

The chain carries TRBV3-1 (or the pseudogene TRBV3-2) and TRBJ2-7; TRBD2 agrees at 9 bases. Germline CDR1 is LGHDT and CDR2 is YNNKEL (reference sequence). The CDR3 is 19 residues long. V lost 0 bases and J lost 4; bases outside the gene matches: 16. The CDR3 DNA reads TGTGCCAGCAGCCAAGACCCTCGTGGTAGCGGGAGAGTCGTGTACGAGCAGTACTTC. It encodes CASSQDPRGSGRVVYEQYF.

This clone was observed a single time. The DNA of the CDR3 is TGTGCCAGCAGCTTAACTTCGGCAGGGGCCCCCTACGAGCAGTACTTC. This translates into CASSLTSAGAPYEQYF. V gene TRBV7-2 combines with J gene TRBJ2-7, with D possibly being TRBD1 (6 bases). Germline values: CDR1 SGHTA, CDR2 FQGNSA. The CDR3 has 16 amino acids. The ends were cut back, 2 bases at V and 2 bases at J, with 16 bases in the middle.

This chain uses TRBV3-1 (or the pseudogene TRBV3-2) with TRBJ1-3; D unresolved. This CDR3 contains 13 residues. Looked up from germline, CDR1 is LGHDT and CDR2 is YNNKEL (reference sequence). Between the trimmed V and J ends, which lost 7 bases and 2 bases, there was a span of 9 bases. The CDR3 spells CASTLAPGNTIYF. The CDR3 DNA reads TGTGCCAGCACCCTCGCGCCTGGAAACACCATATATTTT.

This clone occurred once. The chain carries TRBV5-1 and TRBJ2-7, with D possibly matching TRBD1 (5 bases). With 2 bases removed from V and 1 base from J, the gap between germline ends came to 13 bases. The CDR3 has 15 amino acids. The V gene's germline CDR1 is SGHRS and CDR2 YFSETQ. In nucleotides, the CDR3 is TGCGCCAGCAGCTTTGGCAGGGTTGATTCCTACGAGCAGTACTTC. This gives the protein CASSFGRVDSYEQYF.

V usage is TRBV7-3 and J usage is TRBJ2-2; D is uncertain. From germline, CDR1 is SGHTA and CDR2 FQGTGA. The CDR3 loop spans 13 amino acids. The V end was cut by 5 bases, the J end by 4 bases, with 8 bases between. In DNA, the CDR3 is TGTGCCAGCAGCGCACCGGGCACCGGGGAGCTGTTTTTT. The encoded protein is CASSAPGTGELFF.

The chain combines TRBV3-1 (or the pseudogene TRBV3-2) with TRBJ1-1; D is undetermined. Trimming took off 8 bases at V and 0 bases at J, with 10 bases between the two ends. This CDR3 contains 13 residues. Germline V gene sequence: CDR1 LGHDT, CDR2 YNNKEL (reference sequence). The CDR3 bases are TGTGCCAGCTGTGCGGGGATGAACACTGAAGCTTTCTTT. This sequence encodes CASCAGMNTEAFF.

This chain uses TRBV5-1 with TRBJ2-1; TRBD1 agrees at 9 bases. Trimming removed 4 bases from V and 4 bases from J; junction bases left unmatched: 3. The CDR3 is 14 amino acids. Germline CDR1 SGHRS, CDR2 YFSETQ. The CDR3 spells CASSRGQGYNEQFF. Written as DNA, the CDR3 is TGCGCCAGCAGCAGGGGACAGGGTTACAATGAGCAGTTCTTC.

The V gene is TRBV7-9, the J gene TRBJ1-2, with TRBD1 matching over 7 bases. The V gene end was trimmed by 5 bases and the J gene end by 2 bases; junction bases not matched to a gene: 2. The CDR3 contains 13 residues. Germline values: CDR1 SEHNR, CDR2 FQNEAQ (reference sequence). CDR3 in amino acids: CASSPDRNYGYTF. CDR3 DNA sequence: TGTGCCAGCAGCCCGGACAGGAACTATGGCTACACCTTC.

The chain recombines TRBV7-8 with TRBJ2-1, with D possibly matching TRBD2 (6 bases). Germline lookup yields CDR1 SGHVS and CDR2 FQNEAQ. The V gene lost 2 bases and the J gene lost 4 bases, with 12 bases spanning the gap. The CDR3 sequence is 15 residues long. CDR3 nucleotides: TGTGCCAGCAGCTTATTCTCCGCGGGGTACAATGAGCAGTTCTTC. Residues: CASSLFSAGYNEQFF.

This clone came up once. The chain links TRBV7-3 to TRBJ2-5; 7 bases map to TRBD1. CDR1 is SGHTA and CDR2 is FQGTGA in the germline V gene. J was trimmed by 2 bases and V by 6 bases; bases with no gene match: 3. The CDR3 sequence is 13 residues long. The CDR3 DNA follows: TGTGCCAGCAGGGGACAGCCACAAGAGACCCAGTACTTC. Translating gives CASRGQPQETQYF.

J is TRBJ1-5 and V is TRBV28; D may be TRBD1 (5 bases). CDR3 length equals 16 residues. V lost 7 bases and J 0 bases, leaving 16 bases between the germline ends. Per the germline V gene, CDR1 is MDHEN and CDR2 is SYDVKM. The CDR3 spells CASTPWAGYSNQPQHF. The CDR3 DNA reads TGTGCCAGCACACCATGGGCAGGGTATAGCAATCAGCCCCAGCATTTT.

This clone came up a few times. This rearrangement joins TRBV5-4 to TRBJ1-4; 7 bases line up with TRBD1. The trim removed 4 bases at V and 4 bases at J, leaving 10 bases unmatched. Germline values: CDR1 SGHNT, CDR2 YYREEE (reference sequence). This CDR3 contains 16 residues. The CDR3 loop reads CASSAATGTDNEKLFF. DNA for the CDR3: TGTGCCAGCAGCGCAGCCACCGGGACAGATAATGAAAAACTGTTTTTT.

The chain links TRBV11-1 to TRBJ2-7; TRBD2 is a possible D gene (6 bases). V was cut by 8 bases and J by 3 bases, with 11 bases left in between. The CDR3 consists of 12 residues. CDR1 and CDR2 from the germline V gene are SGHAT and FQDESV (reference sequence). The CDR3 region has the DNA TGTGCCAGCTTGGGTAGCGGCTACGAGCAGTACTTC. It yields the protein CASLGSGYEQYF.

The chain has TRBV29-1 and TRBJ2-7, with TRBD2 matching over 7 bases. Unmatched junction bases numbered 10, after V lost 4 bases and J lost 4 bases. The germline CDR1 and CDR2 sequences are SQVTM and ANQGSEA. There are 14 residues in the CDR3. The DNA for the CDR3 is TGCAGCGTTGCGCTAGCTAGCGGATTTTACGAGCAGTACTTC. Translation gives CSVALASGFYEQYF.